These T cell receptor beta chains were read from a single sample in a study of persistence of HIV-infected CD4 T cells. These receptors lack a known antigen. Here immunoSEQ multiplex PCR was the method, and the copy in TCRdb shows in-frame clones only, minus some. Here the sample spans approximately 20,000 clones, around 82% being singletons. The sequencing here drew on CD4+ T cells sorted from PBMCs after roughly 17-hour stimulation, taken from a patient who received antiretroviral therapy. Receptors were obtained from an adult man with HIV who was CMV-seropositive. CDR3s include the opening cysteine and the closing phenylalanine or tryptophan. Each record gives: J gene, D gene, clone size, V gene, CDR3 DNA, CDR3 protein. The D gene is left open where the match is weak. Clone size is given for some rows only: seen once, a few or many times, or a class if the clone is expanded.

TRBJ2-7 | NA | once | TRBV20-1 | TGCAGTGCTCTCGGGTCCTACGAGCAGTACTTC | CSALGSYEQYF
TRBJ2-1 | NA | NA | TRBV6-5 | TGTGCCAGCAGTTACTCGAAAGGCCCAAGGAATGAGCAGTTCTTC | CASSYSKGPRNEQFF
TRBJ1-4 | TRBD1 | once | TRBV28 | TGTGCCAGCAGTTTATTGGGGACAGCCTATGAAAAACTGTTTTTT | CASSLLGTAYEKLFF
TRBJ1-5 | TRBD1 | NA | TRBV18 | TGTGCCAGCTCACTCGCCTCGGGACAGGGGACCCATCAGCCCCAGCATTTT | CASSLASGQGTHQPQHF
TRBJ1-5 | NA | NA | TRBV19 | TGTGCCAGTAGTATATCAGGGCCCAAACAGCCCCAGCATTTT | CASSISGPKQPQHF
TRBJ1-1 | NA | NA | TRBV29-1 | TGCAGCGTTCCTCCGGAAGGCAGATACGGAGATGCTTTCTTT | CSVPPEGRYGDAFF
TRBJ1-3 | TRBD1 | NA | TRBV18 | TGTGCCAGCTCAAGACCCGGGACAGGGAGCCCGTTCTCTGGAAACACCATATATTTT | CASSRPGTGSPFSGNTIYF
TRBJ2-3 | TRBD2 | NA | TRBV7-3 | TGTGCCAGCAGCTTAGGACTAGCGGAAGCAGATACGCAGTATTTT | CASSLGLAEADTQYF
TRBJ2-7 | NA | NA | TRBV19 | TGTGCCAGTAGCCGTCCGGGAAACTACGAGCAGTACTTC | CASSRPGNYEQYF
TRBJ1-1 | NA | NA | TRBV6-5 | TGTGCCAGCAGTTACCAGGAAATGAACACTGAAGCTTTCTTT | CASSYQEMNTEAFF
TRBJ1-1 | NA | NA | TRBV7-2 | TGTGCCAGCAGCTTATCTTCGAACACTGAAGCTTTCTTT | CASSLSSNTEAFF
TRBJ1-5 | NA | once | TRBV19 | TGTGCCAGTAGGAAAACCCAAGCCTCCGGGACGGACAATCAGCCCCAGCATTTT | CASRKTQASGTDNQPQHF
TRBJ2-3 | NA | NA | TRBV6-1 | TGTGCCACGGGGTCGGGGAGGGGGCAGACAGATACGCAGTATTTT | CATGSGRGQTDTQYF
TRBJ1-2 | TRBD1 | NA | TRBV28 | TGTGCCAGCAGTCCGGGACAGGGGGCTCACGGCTACACCTTC | CASSPGQGAHGYTF
TRBJ2-2 | NA | NA | TRBV9 | TGTGCCAGCAGCGTTGCCGGGACACAGAACACCGGGGAGCTGTTTTTT | CASSVAGTQNTGELFF
TRBJ1-4 | NA | NA | TRBV2 | TGTGCCAGCGGACCTACCCTCTCGGGTTCTAATGAAAAACTGTTTTTT | CASGPTLSGSNEKLFF
TRBJ1-2 | NA | once | TRBV7-9 | TGTGCCAGCAGCCTGATGACCGCTAAGTGGGGCTACACCTTC | CASSLMTAKWGYTF
TRBJ2-7 | TRBD1 | NA | TRBV5-5 | TGTGCCAGCAGCTTGGTGGGACAGATATACGAGCAGTACTTC | CASSLVGQIYEQYF
TRBJ1-3 | TRBD1 | NA | TRBV12-3/TRBV12-4 | TGTGCCAGCGGGACAGGGTCTGGAAACACCATATATTTT | CASGTGSGNTIYF
TRBJ2-2 | NA | NA | TRBV4-1 | TGCGCCAGCAGGAGGCAGGGCCAAGGGACCGGGGAGCTGTTTTTT | CASRRQGQGTGELFF
TRBJ2-2 | TRBD1 | NA | TRBV27 | TGTGCCAGCAGTACCTATCCCGGGACAGGGTATCCCGGGGAGCTGTTTTTT | CASSTYPGTGYPGELFF
TRBJ1-2 | NA | few | TRBV5-6 | TGTGCCAGCAGCTTGAAAGGGGAAAGACTCAACTATGGCTACACCTTC | CASSLKGERLNYGYTF
TRBJ1-2 | NA | NA | TRBV5-4 | TGTGCCAGCAGCCCCGGGGGGGGTGGAGACTATGGCTACACCTTC | CASSPGGGGDYGYTF
TRBJ1-5 | NA | once | TRBV6-1 | TGTGCCAGCAGTGGACGTACTTTTCGGGAGGGCGGCAATCAGCCCCAGCATTTT | CASSGRTFREGGNQPQHF
TRBJ2-1 | NA | NA | TRBV19 | TGTGCCAGTAAGTCAGCTAGCTCCTACAATGAGCAGTTCTTC | CASKSASSYNEQFF
TRBJ1-5 | NA | medium-sized | TRBV6-5 | TGTGCCAGCAGCTCGGCCGGAGGTGGCAATCAGCCCCAGCATTTT | CASSSAGGGNQPQHF
TRBJ2-4 | TRBD1 | NA | TRBV18 | TGTGCCAGCTCACCTCCGACAGGGAGAATGGGGAACATTCAGTACTTC | CASSPPTGRMGNIQYF
TRBJ1-2 | NA | NA | TRBV3-1/TRBV3-2 | TGTGCCAGCAGCCAGGGGGACATATCCTATGGCTACACCTTC | CASSQGDISYGYTF
TRBJ2-3 | NA | NA | TRBV7-9 | TGTGCCAGCAGCCCTTCGACAGCGGGAGATACGCAGTATTTT | CASSPSTAGDTQYF
TRBJ2-3 | NA | few | TRBV6-1 | TGTGCCAGCAGTGAGCGCAGGGTTATGCCCGGAGTCATACAGTATTTT | CASSERRVMPGVIQYF
TRBJ2-7 | TRBD2 | NA | TRBV6-5 | TGTGCCAGCAGTTACGGGACTAGCGGGGGGGGAAGCGAGCAGTACTTC | CASSYGTSGGGSEQYF
TRBJ1-1 | NA | NA | TRBV6-1 | TGTGCCAGCGTCGGGAATCGGGACACTGAAGCTTTCTTT | CASVGNRDTEAFF
TRBJ2-3 | TRBD1 | NA | TRBV7-9 | TGTGCCAGCAGCTTAGATGGGACAGGGGGGGATACGCAGTATTTT | CASSLDGTGGDTQYF
TRBJ2-3 | NA | NA | TRBV10-3 | TGTGCCATCAGTGTAAACCCGGAGGGGACAGATACGCAGTATTTT | CAISVNPEGTDTQYF
TRBJ1-1 | NA | NA | TRBV6-4 | TGTGCCAGCAGTGAAAGGGGCAGGGGTAGAGACACTGAAGCTTTCTTT | CASSERGRGRDTEAFF
TRBJ1-3 | NA | NA | TRBV6-1 | TGTGCCAGCAGTGAAGGTGCAGGCCGATTCTCTGGAAACACCATATATTTT | CASSEGAGRFSGNTIYF
TRBJ1-1 | NA | once | TRBV20-1 | TGCAGTGCCGGCACGAACACTGAAGCTTTCTTT | CSAGTNTEAFF
TRBJ2-7 | NA | NA | TRBV7-9 | TGTGCCAGCACCTACCGAGGGGGGGAACTCTACGAGCAGTACTTC | CASTYRGGELYEQYF
TRBJ1-2 | TRBD1 | NA | TRBV2 | TGTGCCAGCACGGGACAGTGGAATGGCTACACCTTC | CASTGQWNGYTF
TRBJ1-6 | NA | NA | TRBV28 | TGTGCCAGCAGTTCCAGGGAAAGGAATTCACCCCTCCACTTT | CASSSRERNSPLHF
TRBJ2-6 | NA | NA | TRBV7-9 | TGTGCCAGCACCCTTATACAGACAGCAAATTCTGGGGCCAACGTCCTGACTTTC | CASTLIQTANSGANVLTF
TRBJ2-1 | NA | NA | TRBV4-1 | TGCGCCAGCAGCCAAGTAAAGGGGAGCTCCTACAATGAGCAGTTCTTC | CASSQVKGSSYNEQFF
TRBJ2-2 | NA | NA | TRBV25-1 | TGTGCCAGCAGTACCCTTGGGGGGGCGACCACCGGGGAGCTGTTTTTT | CASSTLGGATTGELFF
TRBJ2-4 | TRBD1 | NA | TRBV5-6 | TGTGCCAGCAGCCTGTACGTGGACAGGGTAAACATTCAGTACTTC | CASSLYVDRVNIQYF
TRBJ1-2 | NA | NA | TRBV5-1 | TGCGCCAGCAGCCTCGGACAGCGCCCTGGGTATGGCTACACCTTC | CASSLGQRPGYGYTF
TRBJ2-5 | TRBD1 | NA | TRBV18 | TGTGCCAGCTCACCCCAGGACAGGGGCGAGACCCAGTACTTC | CASSPQDRGETQYF
TRBJ1-1 | NA | NA | TRBV28 | TGTGCCAGCATCTCTCTATGGAAGGGGTCGAACACTGAAGCTTTCTTT | CASISLWKGSNTEAFF
TRBJ2-7 | NA | NA | TRBV6-5 | TGTGCCAGCAGTTACGGTCGAAGGTCGAGCTACGAGCAGTACTTC | CASSYGRRSSYEQYF
TRBJ2-7 | NA | NA | TRBV5-6 | TGTGCCAGCAGCTTCGGGGGGCGCGGCAACGAGCAGTACTTC | CASSFGGRGNEQYF
TRBJ2-7 | NA | medium-sized | TRBV7-8 | TGTGCCAGCAGCCAATCCTACTACGAGCAGTACTTC | CASSQSYYEQYF
TRBJ1-6 | NA | NA | TRBV19 | TGTGCCAGTAAGGAAGGGGAGTATAATTCACCCCTCCACTTT | CASKEGEYNSPLHF
TRBJ2-7 | NA | NA | TRBV9 | TGTGCCAGCAGCGCGGGACCGGGACCCTACGAGCAGTACTTC | CASSAGPGPYEQYF
TRBJ1-5 | TRBD1 | NA | TRBV5-8 | TGTGCCAGCAGCTTACAGGGGCTAAGCAATCAGCCCCAGCATTTT | CASSLQGLSNQPQHF
TRBJ1-1 | TRBD1 | few | TRBV6-2/TRBV6-3 | TGTGCCAGCAGTCCCAGGACAGGAACGAACACTGAAGCTTTCTTT | CASSPRTGTNTEAFF